This T cell receptor (beta chain) emerged from a study of T cells after yellow fever vaccination (dated by TCRdb to between 2017 and 2020). Turning to the overall study: The SMART-Seq v4 Ultra Low Input RNA kit was used to prepare libraries from fractions with low cell numbers. To follow T-cell clones before and after primary and booster YFV17D yellow fever vaccination, bulk TCR alpha and beta repertoires were sequenced over time. Two healthy male donors, one aged 18 to 30 and one aged 30 to 39 years, were included in the cohort. Blood samples were taken at several timepoints before and after primary and secondary immunization, and bulk PBMC replicates and cell subsets were isolated.

This clonotype occurred a few times. This receptor's antigen is unknown. Base-call qualities are not available, and no considerably larger clone is one nucleotide away. The research as a whole found: Compared with the primary T-cell response, the secondary T-cell response was weaker but faster, peaking on day 5 rather than day 15. Because the study included only a couple of donors, the extent to which the findings can be generalized is limited. FACS-sorted repertoires could contain abundant contaminating clonotypes from the bulk population, so computational filtering was required. Most clones expanded after primary vaccination (approximately 96% of CD4 and roughly 90% of CD8) were re-detected after the booster, suggesting that broad memory maintenance occurred. A small share of clonotypes was detected in both CD4 and CD8 compartments, with the overlap likely arising from convergent recombination.

Sample treatment or condition, as interpreted from the label and publication: live attenuated yellow fever vaccine strain. A standard Ficoll-Paque protocol was used to isolate PBMCs from peripheral blood. Dynabeads CD4 and CD8 positive selection kits were used to isolate the CD4 and CD8 T-cell fractions. TriZol was used to extract RNA from bulk PBMCs, from CD4 and CD8 fractions, and from dextramer-positive and dextramer-negative fractions. TCR cDNA was synthesized by 5'RACE template switching, through which a universal primer site and unique molecular identifiers were introduced. Priming for cDNA synthesis came from both the TCR alpha and TCR beta constant segments. Two PCR steps were used to amplify libraries, with sample barcodes and sequencing adapters being added in the second step. Sequencing of the libraries was done on either Illumina HiSeq 2500 (2x100 bp) or NovaSeq (2x150 bp). The original pipeline was this. Demultiplexing of reads and collapsing into UMI consensus sequences were performed with MIGEC, and V(D)J alignment was carried out with MiXCR. Vaccine-responding clonotypes were identified with edgeR using replicate PBMC samples, with FDR below 0.01 and a log2 fold change above 5 up to day 15 being required. Each bulk clonotype received a CD4 or CD8 identity based on whether the sequenced CD4 or CD8 repertoire contained that clonotype at higher abundance. Through fastp at Q25 and MiXCR, TCRdb rebuilt clones from the public reads, retaining in-frame beta chains. Rows with one shared CDR3 protein collapse into an entry with the most common genes and DNA. V and J calls and clone size were set by TCRdb, not the authors. The sample data list about 150,000 distinct CDR3 sequences, and 6.6% of these were observed just once. Together, the top ten hold more than 0.6% of the sample.

The TCR comes from a man aged 25 to 40 who received the YFV17D yellow fever vaccine. Sequencing was performed on CD4+ T cells sorted from PBMCs, taken 10 days after the yellow fever booster vaccination.

The sequenced DNA is TGTGCCAGCAGCCAAGGACGGACCTCTGGCTACACCTTC. This is translated as CASSQGRTSGYTF. The chain couples TRBV3-1 to TRBJ1-2; the D gene assignment is ambiguous. The CDR3 starts with the cysteine, ends with the phenylalanine, and has 13 residues. Just CDR3 DNA is preserved here, 39 bases in frame from base 1. The germline V gene (reference sequence) specifies LGHDT as CDR1 and YNNKEL as CDR2. V sheds 1 base and J sheds 7 bases, leaving 10 bases between their ends. Outside the CDR3, residues come from the reference TRBV3-1 and TRBJ1-2 proteins, so the full variable domain is: DTAVSQTPKYLVTQMGNDKSIKCEQNLGHDTMYWYKQDSKKFLKIMFSYNNKELIINETVPNRFSPKSPDKAHLNLHINSLELGDSAVYFCASSQGRTSGYTFGSGTRLTVV.